The entry that follows covers one T cell receptor beta chain sequence. The participants were between about 18 and 90 years old and came from 20 to 30 US areas. The data are from a study of blood T cell repertoires in COVID-19. About the study: Acute-phase and convalescent COVID-19 samples originated in the United States, Italy and Spain.

Profiled with immunoSEQ multiplex PCR; TCRdb holds only in-frame clones, not every one. The table records more than 150,000 clones, around 80% of them present only once. The germline gives CDR1 MGHRA, CDR2 YSYEKL. This CDR3 has 16 amino acids. V was cut by 5 bases and J by 3 bases, with 19 bases left in between. The sample taken for sequencing was PBMCs or T cells enriched from blood (not recorded which). J is TRBJ1-1 and V is TRBV4-1; D is possibly TRBD1 (6 bases). The source of this sequence is a man between 50 and 59 years old who had recovered from COVID-19. CDR3 in amino acids: CASSTSSVRGYTEAFF. CDR3 nucleotide sequence: TGCGCCAGCAGCACAAGTAGTGTCAGGGGATACACTGAAGCTTTCTTT.